The 11 T cell receptor beta chains reported below all come from one sample, sequenced in a study of CD8+ T cells in alopecia areata (dated by TCRdb to 2016 to 2018). According to the study, the label for this sample's treatment or condition signals: oral pan-JAK inhibitor, 5-10 mg twice daily. The protocol used for the library was the immunoSEQ multiplex PCR assay. For TCR sequencing, RNA was extracted from every sample and reverse transcribed into cDNA to serve as template. Held by TCRdb, this immuneACCESS table contains in-frame sequences only and omits some clones. Under half of the omission traces to an unresolved V gene where checked; the cause of the rest is unknown. The sample has some 58,000 clones on record, 46% of them singletons. The biggest ten clones account for around 21% of the sample. The sequencing here drew on CD8+ T cells sorted from blood, taken around week 37, from a patient treated with tofacitinib. These receptors were collected from a human donor with alopecia areata.

This clone was observed a handful of times. This chain joins TRBV4-3 and TRBJ2-1, with 9 bases lining up with TRBD2. Germline CDR1 and CDR2: LGHNA and YSLEER. The CDR3 is 17 residues long. Trimming at V came to 1 base and at J to 4 bases, leaving 8 bases not matched to a gene. CDR3 in DNA: TGCGCCAGCAGCCAAGGCCGACTAGCGGAAAGGTACAATGAGCAGTTCTTC. It is translated as CASSQGRLAERYNEQFF.

This clone was found a few times. V and J are TRBV27 and TRBJ2-4, with TRBD1 matching over 8 bases. Germline V gene lookup returns CDR1 MNHEY and CDR2 SMNVEV (reference sequence). The CDR3 has 17 amino acids. V trimming: 5 bases; J trimming: 1 base; junction bases outside the gene matches: 10. CDR3 coding DNA: TGTGCCAGCAGTACCCTTGGACAGGGTGGCGCCAAAAACATTCAGTACTTC. Amino acids: CASSTLGQGGAKNIQYF.

V is TRBV2 and J is TRBJ2-5; the match to TRBD2 covers 8 bases. J was trimmed by 4 bases and V by 4 bases; bases with no gene match: 8. CDR3 length: 15 residues. The germline V gene has CDR1 SNHLY and CDR2 FYNNEI. DNA of the CDR3: TGTGCCAGCAGTGCAGAAGCGGGAGCAGCAGAGACCCAGTACTTC. Its translation: CASSAEAGAAETQYF.

The chain carries TRBV9 and TRBJ2-4; D is perhaps TRBD2 (6 bases). The V and J ends lost 3 bases and 7 bases respectively, with 11 bases between them. Germline V gene sequence: CDR1 SGDLS, CDR2 YYNGEE. This CDR3 is built from 13 residues. CDR3 loop: CASSAREENIQYF. The CDR3 DNA follows: TGTGCCAGCAGCGCCAGGGAGGAGAACATTCAGTACTTC.

The chain joins TRBV9 to TRBJ1-1; tentative D call: TRBD1 (6 bases). The CDR3 consists of 16 residues. V lost 0 bases to trimming and J lost 1 base, with 13 bases between them. Germline V gene sequence: CDR1 SGDLS, CDR2 YYNGEE. CDR3 loop: CASSVGSGGGNTEAFF. The CDR3 bases are TGTGCCAGCAGCGTAGGGTCTGGGGGCGGGAACACTGAAGCTTTCTTT.

This clone has a handful of counts. This sequence joins TRBV28 and TRBJ2-2; 12 bases fit TRBD2. The V and J ends lost 3 bases and 10 bases, in that order; junction bases with no gene match: 12. CDR1 is MDHEN, CDR2 SYDVKM, per germline. This CDR3 has 17 amino acids. The CDR3 here is CASSLWTSGIHGEELFF. CDR3 nucleotides: TGTGCCAGCAGTTTGTGGACTAGCGGGATACATGGGGAGGAGCTGTTTTTT.

The V gene is TRBV29-1, the J gene TRBJ2-7, with no clear D. CDR3 size: 13 residues. With 8 bases removed from V and 0 bases from J, the gap between germline ends came to 14 bases. Germline V gene data show CDR1 as SQVTM and CDR2 as ANQGSEA. The CDR3 bases are TGCAGCTTCAAGGGCCCGAGCTCCTACGAGCAGTACTTC. This sequence encodes CSFKGPSSYEQYF.

V is TRBV5-4 and J is TRBJ2-5; D ambiguous. The V gene's germline CDR1 is SGHNT and CDR2 YYREEE (reference sequence). The V gene lost 1 base and the J gene lost 6 bases, with 13 bases spanning the gap. CDR3 length: 14 residues. CDR3 amino acids: CASSLRSLEQTQYF. CDR3 bases: TGTGCCAGCAGCTTGCGGTCGCTAGAACAGACCCAGTACTTC. The whole variable domain, filled in from reference TRBV5-4 and TRBJ2-5, reads ETGVTQSPTHLIKTRGQQVTLRCSSQSGHNTVSWYQQALGQGPQFIFQYYREEENGRGNFPPRFSGLQFPNYSSELNVNALELDDSALYLCASSLRSLEQTQYFGPGTRLLVL.

The chain couples TRBV29-1 to TRBJ2-7; D ambiguous. V lost 4 bases to trimming and J lost 2 bases, with 9 bases between them. CDR1 and CDR2 (germline): SQVTM, ANQGSEA. The CDR3 has 12 amino acids. The CDR3 sequence is CSVVGRAYEQYF. CDR3 DNA sequence: TGCAGCGTTGTGGGCCGAGCCTACGAGCAGTACTTC.

This clone was counted between two and nine times. This chain links TRBV25-1 with TRBJ2-7, with D perhaps matching TRBD1 (5 bases). The CDR3 is 12 amino acids. Germline V CDR1 and CDR2: MGHDK, SYGVNS. Trimming pared 8 bases from V and 7 bases from J, leaving 15 bases between. This CDR3 is CASLGQDEEQYF. The CDR3 DNA reads as TGTGCCAGCCTGGGGCAGGACGAGGAGCAGTACTTC.

The CDR3 loop is CASRHGTSGRDPFPGANVLTF. The CDR3 DNA is TGTGCCAGCAGACACGGCACTAGCGGGAGAGATCCCTTTCCTGGGGCCAACGTCCTGACTTTC. The J gene is TRBJ2-6, the V gene TRBV9, with 11 bases fitting TRBD2. Germline CDR1 and CDR2: SGDLS and YYNGEE. The CDR3 runs to 21 residues. V was clipped by 5 bases and J by 2 bases; unmatched bases: 18.